Shown below are 15 T cell receptor beta chains from a single sample sequenced in a study. Generated by immunoSEQ multiplex PCR, the TCRdb table keeps only in-frame clones and is missing some. Here the sample spans approximately 53,000 clones, about 92% being singletons. The material sequenced was PBMCs. Receptors were obtained from a man aged 40-49 years with rheumatoid arthritis.

This sequence joins TRBV24-1 and TRBJ2-1; no firm D call. The CDR3 runs 16 residues. V was shortened by 5 bases and J by 2 bases, with 15 bases between the two germline ends. Germline CDR1 is KGHDR and CDR2 is SFDVKD. This chain's CDR3 is CATSAFKSFTYNEQFF. CDR3 sequence (DNA): TGTGCCACCAGTGCCTTTAAGTCGTTCACCTACAATGAGCAGTTCTTC.

CDR3 coding DNA: TGTGCCAGCAGCCCTGGGGGGAAGGGTGGCTACACCTTC. Translating it yields CASSPGGKGGYTF. The rearrangement joins TRBV3-1 (or the pseudogene TRBV3-2) to TRBJ1-2; weak D call: TRBD1 (5 bases). Per germline, CDR1 LGHDT and CDR2 YNNKEL (reference sequence). CDR3 size: 13 residues. The ends were cut back, 4 bases at V and 7 bases at J, with 13 bases in the middle.

The chain employs TRBV27 and TRBJ1-6; 10 bases fit TRBD1. Germline CDR1 and CDR2: MNHEY and SMNVEV (reference sequence). Trimming at V came to 5 bases and at J to 9 bases, leaving 7 bases not matched to a gene. CDR3 length: 15 amino acids. The CDR3 sequence: CASSDRGPPTSPLHF. The CDR3 bases are TGTGCCAGCAGTGACAGGGGGCCGCCAACTTCACCCCTCCACTTT.

The chain combines TRBV4-1 with TRBJ1-1, with TRBD1 matching 7 bases. V was clipped by 2 bases and J by 5 bases; unmatched bases: 2. Germline lookup yields CDR1 MGHRA and CDR2 YSYEKL. The CDR3 has 13 residues. The CDR3 region is CASSQQQGTEAFF. In nucleotides, the CDR3 is TGCGCCAGCAGCCAACAACAGGGGACTGAAGCTTTCTTT.

This chain uses TRBV5-1 with TRBJ1-1; TRBD1 is a possible D gene (5 bases). This CDR3 is built from 16 residues. Trimming removed 0 bases at V and 1 base at J, with 13 bases between. Germline V gene data show CDR1 as SGHRS and CDR2 as YFSETQ. CDR3 coding DNA: TGCGCCAGCAGCTTGGGGGACCTGGTTCGGAACACTGAAGCTTTCTTT. It encodes CASSLGDLVRNTEAFF.

This clone was found a few times. This chain connects TRBV5-4 to TRBJ1-2; 9 bases match TRBD1. CDR1 is SGHNT and CDR2 is YYREEE in the germline V gene (reference sequence). With V trimmed by 0 bases and J by 8 bases, 11 bases remained unmatched. The CDR3 runs 16 residues. In nucleotides, the CDR3 is TGTGCCAGCAGCTTGGGGAGGGGGACAGGGCTACAAGGCTACACCTTC. Protein product: CASSLGRGTGLQGYTF. The full variable domain, its missing parts supplied by reference TRBV5-4 and TRBJ1-2, is ETGVTQSPTHLIKTRGQQVTLRCSSQSGHNTVSWYQQALGQGPQFIFQYYREEENGRGNFPPRFSGLQFPNYSSELNVNALELDDSALYLCASSLGRGTGLQGYTFGSGTRLTVV.

The rearrangement joins TRBV28 to TRBJ2-2, with TRBD2 as a possible D gene (5 bases). From germline, CDR1 is MDHEN and CDR2 SYDVKM. CDR3 length: 15 amino acids. Trimming removed 3 bases at V and 3 bases at J, with 11 bases between. The CDR3 reads CASSLNGLDTGELFF. Written as DNA, the CDR3 is TGTGCCAGCAGTTTGAATGGACTCGACACCGGGGAGCTGTTTTTT.

This sequence joins TRBV3-1 (or the pseudogene TRBV3-2) and TRBJ2-7, with D unresolved. CDR3 length equals 12 residues. Germline CDR1 is LGHDT and CDR2 is YNNKEL (reference sequence). The V gene lost 4 bases and the J gene lost 2 bases, with 6 bases spanning the gap. The CDR3 reads CASSLRTYEQYF. The DNA for the CDR3 is TGTGCCAGCAGCCTACGGACCTACGAGCAGTACTTC.

The J gene is TRBJ2-3, the V gene TRBV13; D uncertain. Germline CDR1 is PRHDT and CDR2 is FYEKMQ (reference sequence). This CDR3 spans 17 amino acids. Trimming left V 5 bases short and J 6 bases short, with 24 bases between. This CDR3 reads CASSHSLGDRSKDTQYF. The CDR3 coding sequence is TGTGCCAGCAGCCACTCCCTAGGAGACCGGAGCAAGGATACGCAGTATTTT.

The chain joins TRBV20-1 to TRBJ1-2; D uncertain. The length of the CDR3 is 11 residues. CDR1 DFQATT and CDR2 SNEGSKA come from the germline V gene (reference sequence). V lost 0 bases and J lost 10, with 9 bases in between. CDR3 residues: CSARESLDYTF. The CDR3 DNA reads TGCAGTGCTAGAGAATCTCTTGACTACACCTTC.

The V call is TRBV27, the J call TRBJ2-1; 8 nucleotides match TRBD2. Trimming took 1 base from V and 2 from J; bases not matched to a gene: 4. Germline CDR1 is MNHEY and CDR2 is SMNVEV (reference sequence). The CDR3 loop spans 16 amino acids. CDR3 nucleotide sequence: TGTGCCAGCAGTTTATTTGGGACTAGTCCCTACAATGAGCAGTTCTTC. This codes for CASSLFGTSPYNEQFF.

In DNA, the CDR3 is TGTGCCAGCAGTTATGGGACTAGCGGGAAGGATGAGCAGTTCTTC. It encodes CASSYGTSGKDEQFF. The gene calls are TRBV6-2 or TRBV6-3 and TRBJ2-1; 13 nucleotides match TRBD2. V lost 3 bases and J lost 8; bases outside the gene matches: 4. The CDR3 runs to 15 residues. The V gene's germline CDR1 is MNHEY and CDR2 SVGEGT.

This clone was recorded only once. The V and J genes are TRBV6-5 and TRBJ2-7, with TRBD2 matching over 7 bases. Germline V lookup: CDR1 MNHEY, CDR2 SVGAGI. V trimming: 11 bases; J trimming: 3 bases; junction bases outside the gene matches: 7. The CDR3 covers 12 residues. DNA for the CDR3: TGTGCCGGGAGGGACTCATACTACGAGCAGTACTTC. This sequence encodes CAGRDSYYEQYF.

This sequence joins TRBV19 and TRBJ1-1; D not resolved. Deletions cut 2 bases from V and 0 bases from J, with 16 bases between. Germline lookup yields CDR1 LNHDA and CDR2 SQIVND (reference sequence). The length of the CDR3 is 17 residues. In DNA form, the CDR3 reads TGTGCCAGTAGTATAATAACTCGAACGTTGATGAACACTGAAGCTTTCTTT. Translated: CASSIITRTLMNTEAFF.

The chain's CDR3 is CSVDTEGHNEQFF. In DNA, the CDR3 is TGCAGCGTCGATACTGAGGGACACAATGAGCAGTTCTTC. V gene TRBV29-1 combines with J gene TRBJ2-1, with D perhaps TRBD1 or TRBD2 (5 bases each). Trimming cost V 6 bases and J 5 bases, with 14 bases left between them. This CDR3 has 13 residues. Germline values: CDR1 SQVTM, CDR2 ANQGSEA.